This T cell receptor (beta chain) is from a study of blood T cell repertoires in COVID-19. Clones were sequenced by immunoSEQ multiplex PCR, and TCRdb holds only the in-frame ones, with some missing. This table has over 250,000 clones, around nine tenths appearing once. Germline-derived CDR1 and CDR2 are PRHDT and FYEKMQ (reference sequence). The germline V and J ends were trimmed by 5 bases and 1 base, with 11 bases remaining between them. The CDR3 extends over 14 amino acids. This chain links TRBV13 with TRBJ1-2; D unresolved. Sequenced: peripheral blood. The sequence was obtained from a woman aged 70-85 years with COVID-19, enrolled during active disease. CDR3 nucleotides: TGTGCCAGCAGCCCATACCAGGATAACTATGGCTACACCTTC. Its protein product is CASSPYQDNYGYTF.